This T cell receptor beta chain appears in the sequencing data of a study of T cell repertoires in cytomegalovirus infection. Study overall: Recently identified HLA-C-restricted and well-studied HLA-B-restricted CMV epitopes were used.

This clonotype was seen a few times. Its antigen remains unknown. Per germline, CDR1 MDHEN and CDR2 SYDVKM. The CDR3 runs to 14 residues. Trimming cost V 6 bases and J 10 bases; bases outside gene matches: 7. TCRdb re-derived calls from the reads in MiXCR, one entry per CDR3 protein. Altogether around 570,000 distinct CDR3 sequences are present, approximately 40% being singletons, with the ten largest covering more than 40%. Sample: cultured PBMCs, taken from culture after CMV antigen stimulation. The sequence came from a human donor in good health (CMV status not recorded). Some clones in this sample may be carry-over from other donors' samples. The rearrangement joins TRBV28 to TRBJ1-6; 9 bases are shared with TRBD1. The CDR3 is CASRTGTGSSPLHF. DNA for the CDR3: TGTGCCAGCAGAACCGGGACAGGGTCCTCACCCCTCCACTTT.